This is a list of T cell receptor beta chains from one sample in a study of blood T cell repertoires in COVID-19. Produced via immunoSEQ multiplex PCR; TCRdb's table is partial and in-frame only. The profile shows roughly 86,000 clones, about 88% of them singletons. Sequencing input: peripheral blood. The receptors derive from a man aged 40-55 years with acute or convalescent COVID-19. CDR3s include the opening cysteine and the closing phenylalanine or tryptophan.

V	J	CDR3
TRBV9	TRBJ2-1	CASSMGDLANEQFF
TRBV30	TRBJ1-1	CAWSPYQGLNTEAFF
TRBV6-6	TRBJ1-1	CASRKGAGTEAFF
TRBV9	TRBJ2-1	CASTDLAGGYNEQFF
TRBV30	TRBJ1-6	CALSGGGSYNSPLHF
TRBV14	TRBJ1-5	CASSPKGVDRNQPQHF
TRBV27	TRBJ1-2	CASSLHRANYGYTF
TRBV30	TRBJ1-2	CAWSVRSYRGYGYTF
TRBV3-1/TRBV3-2	TRBJ2-3	CASSQDWKRGRTDTQYF
TRBV5-4	TRBJ2-2	CASSLAVAGELFF
TRBV7-2	TRBJ1-2	CASSLGRGRVTGYTF
TRBV5-1	TRBJ1-1	CASSSGQSATEAFF
TRBV27	TRBJ1-1	CASSLLRGTEAFF
TRBV5-4	TRBJ2-1	CASSLPAGARNEQFF
TRBV6-5	TRBJ2-5	CASQRGRGETQYF
TRBV5-1	TRBJ2-5	CASSTPLAGEGYF
TRBV11-2	TRBJ2-1	CATVRGLDHYNYNEQFF
TRBV2	TRBJ1-1	CASSEPRDRYERAEAFF
TRBV11-2	TRBJ2-5	CASSLGGLEKETQYF
TRBV6-2/TRBV6-3	TRBJ2-1	CASSYWGSGGPYNEQFF
TRBV9	TRBJ1-2	CASSTSSGGRSYGYTF
TRBV7-9	TRBJ2-3	CASSTSGNTDTQYF
TRBV19	TRBJ1-2	CASTPASTNYGYTF
TRBV5-1	TRBJ1-4	CASSFGPNEKLFF
TRBV19	TRBJ2-1	CASSRGGRGSNNEQFF
TRBV5-5	TRBJ1-1	CASSPETGYTEAFF
TRBV7-9	TRBJ2-7	CASSLSQYEQYF
TRBV29-1	TRBJ2-2	CSVAGQGDTGELFF
TRBV12-3/TRBV12-4	TRBJ2-2	CASIPRDTGELFF
TRBV19	TRBJ1-2	CATRTGWDYGYTF
TRBV15	TRBJ1-2	CATSTASPGVYGYTF
TRBV10-2	TRBJ1-5	CASGNQGGGNQPQHF
TRBV7-9	TRBJ1-2	CASSQTAFDGYTF
TRBV5-1	TRBJ2-1	CASSLAGTSLGNEQFF
TRBV19	TRBJ1-1	CASPSGTGRTEAFF
TRBV7-3	TRBJ1-1	CASSLLKHTEAFF
TRBV2	TRBJ2-7	CASSEAFSLGYEQYF
TRBV6-5	TRBJ1-3	CASSRDREIGNTIYF
TRBV5-1	TRBJ1-2	CASSDRDSLGYTF
TRBV6-5	TRBJ1-2	CASSYSFGRNYGYTF
TRBV4-3	TRBJ2-5	CASSQDRETQYF
TRBV18	TRBJ1-1	CASSPSKSGTGDSEAFF
TRBV3-1/TRBV3-2	TRBJ2-7	CASSQAGARTFEQYF
TRBV11-2	TRBJ2-5	CASSLGTGTQETQYF
TRBV9	TRBJ2-7	CASSLGQGALGEQYF
TRBV5-1	TRBJ1-1	CASSLQQMNTEAFF
TRBV6-5	TRBJ2-7	CASSTRDRGFYEQYF
TRBV2	TRBJ2-2	CASWSSPNTGELFF
TRBV6-2/TRBV6-3	TRBJ2-7	CASSDESGQVYEQYF
TRBV10-3	TRBJ1-4	CAISAGYGEKLFF
TRBV5-1	TRBJ1-5	CASSEGTGAGQPQHF
TRBV5-1	TRBJ2-2	CASSEGVGTGELFF
TRBV18	TRBJ2-5	CASSQDRGKETQYF